A single sample is the source of the 30 T cell receptor beta chains below, sequenced in a study of T cell responses to AZD1222 COVID-19 vaccine. Profiling relied on immunoSEQ multiplex PCR, and the TCRdb table lists in-frame clones only, not all of them. The top ten clones hold about 3% of a sample with around 160,000 clones, 75% to 95% of them seen once. The sample consisted of peripheral blood, taken on day 0 of MenACWY control vaccination. These receptors were collected from an adult in good health.

The chain employs TRBV5-4 and TRBJ2-1; 7 nucleotides agree with TRBD1. Germline CDR1 is SGHNT and CDR2 is YYREEE (reference sequence). CDR3 length: 15 residues. V trimming: 4 bases; J trimming: 1 base; junction bases outside the gene matches: 5. This CDR3 is CASSPGTASYNEQFF. CDR3 nucleotide sequence: TGTGCCAGCAGCCCCGGGACAGCATCCTACAATGAGCAGTTCTTC. The variable domain in full, with the rest retrieved from reference TRBV5-4 and TRBJ2-1, is ETGVTQSPTHLIKTRGQQVTLRCSSQSGHNTVSWYQQALGQGPQFIFQYYREEENGRGNFPPRFSGLQFPNYSSELNVNALELDDSALYLCASSPGTASYNEQFFGPGTRLTVL.

This clone was counted a single time. The chain couples TRBV27 to TRBJ2-2; 7 bases agree with TRBD1. The CDR3 sequence is 18 residues long. Germline assignment: CDR1 MNHEY and CDR2 SMNVEV (reference sequence). J lost 6 bases, V lost 5 bases, and 18 bases had no gene match. DNA of the CDR3: TGTGCCAGCAGTCCCCACGCCCCGGCCCCAGGGGGTGCCGGGGAGCTGTTTTTT. Amino acids: CASSPHAPAPGGAGELFF.

The V gene is TRBV25-1, the J gene TRBJ1-1; 7 nucleotides align to TRBD1. Germline trimming cut 1 base from V and 7 bases from J; bases unmatched to any gene: 3. Per the germline V gene, CDR1 is MGHDK and CDR2 is SYGVNS. The CDR3 is made up of 13 amino acids. The DNA of the CDR3 is TGTGCCAGCAGTGAATCGACAGGGCTTGAAGCTTTCTTT. Its protein product is CASSESTGLEAFF.

This chain joins TRBV28 and TRBJ2-3, with D possibly matching TRBD2 (6 bases). Germline CDR1 MDHEN, CDR2 SYDVKM. The V end lost 3 bases, the J end lost 2 bases, and 9 bases lay between the germline ends. The length of the CDR3 is 14 residues. The CDR3 DNA sequence: TGTGCCAGCAGTTTGGGACTCCACACAGATACGCAGTATTTT. It translates to CASSLGLHTDTQYF.

Here the CDR3 DNA reads TGTGCCAGCGAGGCCCAAGAGACCCAGTACTTC. Protein product: CASEAQETQYF. This chain uses TRBV18 with TRBJ2-5; D is ambiguous. The CDR3 spans 11 residues. CDR1 and CDR2 (germline): KGHSH, LQKENI. Trimming shortened V by 8 bases and J by 1 base, and 5 bases separated the two germline ends.

The V call is TRBV2, the J call TRBJ1-4; D not certain. V lost 7 bases to trimming and J lost 7 bases, with 19 bases between them. In germline, CDR1 is SNHLY, CDR2 FYNNEI. This CDR3 is built from 15 residues. The CDR3, as DNA: TGTGCCAGCATGAAAGCCCCCGGTCCCAGTGAAAAACTGTTTTTT. This gives the protein CASMKAPGPSEKLFF.

J is TRBJ2-2 and V is TRBV5-1; D not certain. The germline gives CDR1 SGHRS, CDR2 YFSETQ. The V and J ends lost 3 bases and 8 bases respectively, with 14 bases between them. This CDR3 contains 14 residues. The CDR3 region has the DNA TGCGCCAGCAGCTCAACGGGCTTCAAAGGGGAGCTGTTTTTT. This translates into CASSSTGFKGELFF.

V gene TRBV6-5 combines with J gene TRBJ1-2; TRBD1 is a possible D gene (5 bases). CDR3 length: 13 residues. Germline-derived CDR1 and CDR2 are MNHEY and SVGAGI. Trimming removed 6 bases from V and 3 bases from J, with 11 bases in between. CDR3 loop: CASSPGPHYGYTF. In nucleotides, the CDR3 is TGTGCCAGCAGCCCGGGACCGCACTATGGCTACACCTTC.

The V and J genes are TRBV18 and TRBJ1-6, with D possibly matching TRBD1 (5 bases). Germline V CDR1 and CDR2: KGHSH, LQKENI. The CDR3 has 16 amino acids. The V end lost 2 bases, the J end lost 9 bases, and 17 bases lay between the germline ends. The CDR3 nucleotides are TGTGCCAGCTCACCATCACCCGGGGCAGTAGTTTCACCCCTCCACTTT. Protein: CASSPSPGAVVSPLHF.

The chain carries TRBV19 and TRBJ2-7, with 10 nucleotides matching TRBD1. This CDR3 has 17 amino acids. Germline V lookup: CDR1 LNHDA, CDR2 SQIVND (reference sequence). Germline trimming cut 1 base from V and 6 bases from J; bases unmatched to any gene: 12. CDR3 amino acids: CASSIGAPGQGFGEQYF. CDR3 nucleotide sequence: TGTGCCAGTAGTATAGGAGCACCGGGACAGGGGTTCGGCGAGCAGTACTTC.

The CDR3 is CASSLDRGGYEQYF. The DNA of the CDR3 is TGTGCCAGCAGCTTGGACAGGGGCGGTTACGAGCAGTACTTC. This chain connects TRBV5-4 to TRBJ2-7; TRBD1 agrees at 7 bases. Per the germline V gene, CDR1 is SGHNT and CDR2 is YYREEE (reference sequence). Trimming at V came to 0 bases and at J to 4 bases, leaving 4 bases not matched to a gene. The CDR3 extends over 14 amino acids.

J is TRBJ1-6 and V is TRBV7-3; a possible D gene is TRBD1 (6 bases). Germline CDR1 and CDR2: SGHTA and FQGTGA. The germline V and J ends were trimmed by 2 bases and 5 bases, with 13 bases remaining between them. CDR3 length: 16 residues. This CDR3 reads CASSLLGQGNNSPLHF. CDR3 DNA sequence: TGTGCCAGCAGCTTACTCGGGCAGGGGAATAATTCACCCCTCCACTTT.

This clone was seen only once. The V and J genes are TRBV19 and TRBJ2-7, with unresolved D. V lost 5 bases to trimming and J lost 2 bases, with 10 bases between them. This CDR3 is 13 amino acids long. Germline CDR1 and CDR2: LNHDA and SQIVND (reference sequence). The CDR3 bases are TGTGCCAGTAGTTTCACCGCTACCTACGAGCAGTACTTC. Translation gives CASSFTATYEQYF.

V gene TRBV19 combines with J gene TRBJ2-5, with D possibly matching TRBD2 (6 bases). Trimming removed 5 bases from V and 4 bases from J, with 23 bases in between. The length of the CDR3 is 17 residues. Looked up from germline, CDR1 is LNHDA and CDR2 is SQIVND (reference sequence). The CDR3 DNA sequence: TGTGCCAGTAGTCCTACCGGACGTCCCGGAGGGGCAGAGACCCAGTACTTC. This sequence encodes CASSPTGRPGGAETQYF.

The chain couples TRBV5-4 to TRBJ1-6; D remains unclear. CDR1 is SGHNT, CDR2 YYREEE, per germline (reference sequence). The CDR3 has 14 amino acids. V was trimmed by 1 base and J by 2 bases, leaving 4 bases between them. CDR3 amino acids: CASSLTAYNSPLHF. Here the CDR3 DNA reads TGTGCCAGCAGCTTGACAGCCTATAATTCACCCCTCCACTTT. Full variable domain (outside the CDR3, taken from reference TRBV5-4 and TRBJ1-6): ETGVTQSPTHLIKTRGQQVTLRCSSQSGHNTVSWYQQALGQGPQFIFQYYREEENGRGNFPPRFSGLQFPNYSSELNVNALELDDSALYLCASSLTAYNSPLHFGNGTRLTVT.

The genes are TRBV6-5 and TRBJ1-1, with D tentatively TRBD1 (6 bases). The germline V gene encodes CDR1 MNHEY and CDR2 SVGAGI. This CDR3 spans 15 amino acids. Trimming removed 6 bases from V and 1 base from J, with 15 bases in between. The CDR3: CASRIHGQRNTEAFF. CDR3 DNA sequence: TGTGCCAGCAGGATACACGGACAGAGGAACACTGAAGCTTTCTTT.

The rearrangement joins TRBV7-3 to TRBJ1-1; D is unresolved. V was clipped by 6 bases and J by 3 bases, with 14 bases between them. This CDR3 has 14 amino acids. In germline, CDR1 is SGHTA, CDR2 FQGTGA. The CDR3: CASSLSGPDTEAFF. CDR3 nucleotide sequence: TGTGCCAGCAGTCTAAGCGGGCCGGACACTGAAGCTTTCTTT.

The chain combines TRBV5-1 with TRBJ2-1; perhaps TRBD2 as D (5 bases). Germline V gives CDR1 SGHRS, CDR2 YFSETQ. CDR3 length equals 17 residues. With 4 bases removed from V and 7 bases from J, the gap between germline ends came to 24 bases. The CDR3 region is CASSVISSSFLTNEQFF. The DNA for the CDR3 is TGCGCCAGCAGCGTTATTAGCTCTAGCTTTTTAACGAATGAGCAGTTCTTC.

This chain joins TRBV5-4 and TRBJ1-2; no clear D. Germline CDR1 and CDR2: SGHNT and YYREEE (reference sequence). The CDR3 spans 12 residues. The V end lost 1 base, the J end lost 4 bases, and 5 bases lay between the germline ends. The CDR3 is CASSLYSYGYTF. Here the CDR3 DNA reads TGTGCCAGCAGCTTGTACAGCTATGGCTACACCTTC.

The chain combines TRBV29-1 with TRBJ2-7, with no clear D. CDR3 length: 13 amino acids. Germline CDR1 is SQVTM and CDR2 is ANQGSEA. The V and J ends lost 4 bases and 7 bases respectively, with 17 bases between them. CDR3 residues: CSVVWFWGREQYF. The CDR3 DNA sequence: TGCAGCGTTGTGTGGTTTTGGGGTCGTGAGCAGTACTTC.

The DNA of the CDR3 is TGCAGCGTTGAATTCGCTAACTCTGGAAACACCATATATTTT. Its translation: CSVEFANSGNTIYF. The chain couples TRBV29-1 to TRBJ1-3, with D unclear. The CDR3 length is 14 residues. Trimming removed 2 bases from V and 0 bases from J, with 8 bases in between. Per germline, CDR1 SQVTM and CDR2 ANQGSEA.

The chain has TRBV2 and TRBJ1-4; possible D gene TRBD1, 5 bases. V was shortened by 7 bases and J by 4 bases, with 10 bases between the two germline ends. Germline V lookup: CDR1 SNHLY, CDR2 FYNNEI. The CDR3 is 13 amino acids. The CDR3 reads CASITQVNEKLFF. CDR3 nucleotides: TGTGCCAGCATTACACAGGTTAATGAAAAACTGTTTTTT.

CDR3 loop: CASSSFRGTYEQYF. CDR3 nucleotides: TGTGCCAGCAGTTCCTTCCGGGGAACCTACGAGCAGTACTTC. The V and J genes are TRBV28 and TRBJ2-7, with D perhaps TRBD2 (5 bases). This CDR3 is built from 14 residues. Trimming cost V 4 bases and J 2 bases, with 12 bases left between them. The germline CDR1 and CDR2 sequences are MDHEN and SYDVKM. Drawing the rest from reference TRBV28 and TRBJ2-7, the complete variable domain is DVKVTQSSRYLVKRTGEKVFLECVQDMDHENMFWYRQDPGLGLRLIYFSYDVKMKEKGDIPEGYSVSREKKERFSLILESASTNQTSMYLCASSSFRGTYEQYFGPGTRLTVT.

The chain carries TRBV28 and TRBJ1-2; no clear D gene. The CDR3 extends over 15 amino acids. Germline-derived CDR1 and CDR2 are MDHEN and SYDVKM. V lost 5 bases and J lost 2, with 15 bases in between. In nucleotides, the CDR3 is TGTGCCAGCAGTATCGCTTCGTTAGGGAACTATGGCTACACCTTC. Its translation: CASSIASLGNYGYTF.

V is TRBV4-1 and J is TRBJ2-5; a weak D match, TRBD2 (5 bases). Trimming stripped 4 bases from V and 4 bases from J, with 13 bases between. The CDR3 loop spans 14 amino acids. In germline, CDR1 is MGHRA, CDR2 YSYEKL. CDR3 coding DNA: TGCGCCAGCAGCCCCCCGGGAAGGTTAGAGACCCAGTACTTC. Protein: CASSPPGRLETQYF.

The chain joins TRBV7-2 to TRBJ2-1; unclear D gene. There are 11 residues in the CDR3. V was cut by 2 bases and J by 10 bases, with 6 bases left in between. Per germline, CDR1 SGHTA and CDR2 FQGNSA. The CDR3 is CASSLKSEQFF. CDR3 nucleotide sequence: TGTGCCAGCAGCTTAAAATCGGAGCAGTTCTTC. The full variable domain, rest sourced from reference TRBV7-2 and TRBJ2-1, is GAGVSQSPSNKVTEKGKDVELRCDPISGHTALYWYRQSLGQGLEFLIYFQGNSAPDKSGLPSDRFSAERTGGSVSTLTIQRTQQEDSAVYLCASSLKSEQFFGPGTRLTVL.

This chain links TRBV25-1 with TRBJ1-3; the D gene is possibly TRBD1 (5 bases). The V gene's germline CDR1 is MGHDK and CDR2 SYGVNS. There are 16 residues in the CDR3. V dropped 2 bases and J dropped 4 bases, with 15 bases sitting between them. In DNA, the CDR3 is TGTGCCAGCAGTGAAATTAAAGGGGTGGCAGGAAACACCATATATTTT. It yields the protein CASSEIKGVAGNTIYF.

The chain uses TRBV28 and TRBJ1-6; D remains unclear. This CDR3 region has 17 residues. Germline loops: CDR1 MDHEN, CDR2 SYDVKM. V was clipped by 6 bases and J by 0 bases, with 15 bases between them. The CDR3 region is CASSSLDGSSYNSPLHF. CDR3 nucleotides: TGTGCCAGCAGCTCCCTGGACGGGAGCTCCTATAATTCACCCCTCCACTTT.

V usage is TRBV21-1 and J usage is TRBJ1-6; the DNA was not compared with TRBD1, the D call given in the table. TRBV21-1 is a documented pseudogene. This CDR3 comprises 14 residues. The CDR3 reads CASSKDRVNSPLHF. DNA of the CDR3: TGTGCCAGCAGCAAAGACAGGGTGAATTCACCCCTCCACTTT.

This clone occurred a few times. The chain combines TRBV4-1 with TRBJ2-3; 7 positions match TRBD1. The CDR3 runs 17 residues. From germline, CDR1 is MGHRA and CDR2 YSYEKL. Trimming removed 5 bases from V and 1 base from J; junction bases left unmatched: 12. CDR3 in amino acids: CASSVMVQGTRTDTQYF. The CDR3 region has the DNA TGCGCCAGCAGCGTTATGGTACAGGGGACCCGCACAGATACGCAGTATTTT.